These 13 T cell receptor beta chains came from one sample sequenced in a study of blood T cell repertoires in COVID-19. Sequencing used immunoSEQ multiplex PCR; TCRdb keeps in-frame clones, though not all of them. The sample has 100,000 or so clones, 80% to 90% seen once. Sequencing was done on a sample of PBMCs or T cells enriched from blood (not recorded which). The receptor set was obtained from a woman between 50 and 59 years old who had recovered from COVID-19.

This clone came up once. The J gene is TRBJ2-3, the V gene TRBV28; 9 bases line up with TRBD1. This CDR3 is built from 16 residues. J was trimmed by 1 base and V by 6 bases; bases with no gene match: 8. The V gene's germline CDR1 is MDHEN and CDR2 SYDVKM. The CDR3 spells CASRHNRGPGTDTQYF. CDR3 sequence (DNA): TGTGCCAGCAGGCATAACAGGGGGCCGGGCACAGATACGCAGTATTTT.

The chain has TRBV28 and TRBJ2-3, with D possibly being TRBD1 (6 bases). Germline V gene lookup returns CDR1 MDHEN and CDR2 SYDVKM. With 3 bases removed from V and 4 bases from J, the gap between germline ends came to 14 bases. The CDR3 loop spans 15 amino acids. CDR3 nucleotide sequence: TGTGCCAGCAGTTTCTCCCGGACAGTGGCAGATACGCAGTATTTT. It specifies CASSFSRTVADTQYF.

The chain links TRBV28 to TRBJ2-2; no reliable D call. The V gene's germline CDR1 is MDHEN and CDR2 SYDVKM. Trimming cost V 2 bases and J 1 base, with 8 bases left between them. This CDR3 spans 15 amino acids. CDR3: CASSLMSRNTGELFF. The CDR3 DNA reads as TGTGCCAGCAGTTTAATGAGTAGGAACACCGGGGAGCTGTTTTTT.

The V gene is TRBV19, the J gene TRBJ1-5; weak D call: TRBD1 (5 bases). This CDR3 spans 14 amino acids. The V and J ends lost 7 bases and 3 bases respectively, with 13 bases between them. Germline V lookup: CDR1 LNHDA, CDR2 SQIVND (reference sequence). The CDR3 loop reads CASTNRDFNQPQHF. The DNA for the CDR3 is TGTGCCAGTACCAACCGGGACTTCAATCAGCCCCAGCATTTT.

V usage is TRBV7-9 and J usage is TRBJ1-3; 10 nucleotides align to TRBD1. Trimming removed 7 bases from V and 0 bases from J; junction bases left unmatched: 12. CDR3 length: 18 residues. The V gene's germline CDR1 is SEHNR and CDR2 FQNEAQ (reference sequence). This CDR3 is CASTSLRTGGFSGNTIYF. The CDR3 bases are TGTGCCAGCACCTCCCTTCGGACAGGGGGATTCTCTGGAAACACCATATATTTT. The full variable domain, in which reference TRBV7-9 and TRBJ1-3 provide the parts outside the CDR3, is DTGVSQNPRHKITKRGQNVTFRCDPISEHNRLYWYRQTLGQGPEFLTYFQNEAQLEKSRLLSDRFSAERPKGSFSTLEIQRTEQGDSAMYLCASTSLRTGGFSGNTIYFGEGSWLTVV.

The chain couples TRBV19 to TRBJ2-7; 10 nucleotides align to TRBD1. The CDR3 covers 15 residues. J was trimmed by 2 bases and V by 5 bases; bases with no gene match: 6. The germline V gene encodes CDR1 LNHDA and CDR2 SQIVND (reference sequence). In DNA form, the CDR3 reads TGTGCCAGTAGTTCCCGGACAGGGGGTGCCTACGAGCAGTACTTC. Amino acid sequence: CASSSRTGGAYEQYF. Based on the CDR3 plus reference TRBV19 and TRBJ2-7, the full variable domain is DGGITQSPKYLFRKEGQNVTLSCEQNLNHDAMYWYRQDPGQGLRLIYYSQIVNDFQKGDIAEGYSVSREKKESFPLTVTSAQKNPTAFYLCASSSRTGGAYEQYFGPGTRLTVT.

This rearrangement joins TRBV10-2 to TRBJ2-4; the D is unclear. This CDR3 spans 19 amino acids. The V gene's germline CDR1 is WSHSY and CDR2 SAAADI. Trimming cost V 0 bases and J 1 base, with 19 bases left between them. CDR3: CASSESQSEGVRAKNIQYF. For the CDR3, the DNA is TGCGCCAGCAGTGAGTCGCAAAGTGAAGGCGTCAGGGCCAAAAACATTCAGTACTTC.

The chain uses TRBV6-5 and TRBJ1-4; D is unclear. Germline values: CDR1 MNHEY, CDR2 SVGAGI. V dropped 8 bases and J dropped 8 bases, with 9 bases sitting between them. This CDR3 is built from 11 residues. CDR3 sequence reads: CASRREEKLFF. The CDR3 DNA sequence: TGTGCCAGCCGCCGGGAGGAAAAACTGTTTTTT.

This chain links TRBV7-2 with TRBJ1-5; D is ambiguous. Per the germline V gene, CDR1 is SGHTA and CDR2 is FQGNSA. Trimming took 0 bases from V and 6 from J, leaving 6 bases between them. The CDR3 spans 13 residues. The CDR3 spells CASSLAGSQPQHF. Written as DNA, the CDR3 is TGTGCCAGCAGCTTAGCAGGGAGTCAGCCCCAGCATTTT.

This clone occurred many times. Written as DNA, the CDR3 is TGTGCCAGTAATGACATGACCACTGAAGCTTTCTTT. Protein: CASNDMTTEAFF. The chain uses TRBV19 and TRBJ1-1, with D unclear. This CDR3 has 12 amino acids. Trimming took 7 bases from V and 4 from J, leaving 10 bases between them. Germline CDR1 reads LNHDA; CDR2 reads SQIVND (reference sequence).

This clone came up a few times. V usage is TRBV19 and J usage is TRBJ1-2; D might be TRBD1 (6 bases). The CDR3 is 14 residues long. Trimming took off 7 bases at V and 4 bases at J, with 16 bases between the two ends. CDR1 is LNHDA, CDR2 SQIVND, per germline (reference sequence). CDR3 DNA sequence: TGTGCCAGTACCGGAAGAGGGGGTGGCTATGGCTACACCTTC. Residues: CASTGRGGGYGYTF.

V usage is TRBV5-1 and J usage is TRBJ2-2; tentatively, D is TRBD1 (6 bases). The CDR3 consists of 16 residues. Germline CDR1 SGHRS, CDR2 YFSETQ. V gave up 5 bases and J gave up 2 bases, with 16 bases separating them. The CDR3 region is CASRLGEGVNTGELFF. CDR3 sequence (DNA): TGCGCCAGCAGGCTGGGAGAGGGGGTAAACACCGGGGAGCTGTTTTTT.

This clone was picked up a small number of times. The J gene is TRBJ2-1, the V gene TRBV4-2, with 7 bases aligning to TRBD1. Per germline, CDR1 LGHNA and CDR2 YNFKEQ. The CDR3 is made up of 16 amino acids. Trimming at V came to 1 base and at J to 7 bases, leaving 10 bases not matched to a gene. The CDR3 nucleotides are TGTGCCAGCAGCCAAGTGGCACAGGGGAATTTGAATGAGCAGTTCTTC. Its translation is CASSQVAQGNLNEQFF.